The 7 T cell receptor beta chains below were found in one sample sequenced in a study of Graves' ophthalmopathy and Graves' hyperthyroidism. RNA transcripts yielded amplified TCR beta CDR3 regions. HTBI primers served in a first-round RT-PCR, which a second-round multiplex PCR followed. TCRdb processed the multiplex PCR reads anew with MiXCR; each CDR3 protein has one entry. The sample has roughly 1.1 million distinct CDR3 sequences, about two fifths seen once. Specimen: peripheral blood or thyroid tissue (not recorded which). The origin of the receptors is an adult man with Graves' hyperthyroidism.

In its sample, this clonotype was seen many times. The rearrangement links TRBV7-9 to TRBJ2-7, with TRBD1 identical over 7 bases. Trimming removed 7 bases from V and 2 bases from J; junction bases left unmatched: 5. The length of the CDR3 is 13 residues. The germline CDR1 and CDR2 sequences are SEHNR and FQNEAQ (reference sequence). This CDR3 is CASNPTGAYEQYF. The CDR3 DNA follows: TGTGCCAGCAACCCTACAGGGGCCTACGAGCAGTACTTC.

This clonotype was picked up many times. J is TRBJ2-7 and V is TRBV5-6; weak D call: TRBD1 (6 bases). CDR1 and CDR2 from the germline V gene are SGHDT and YYEEEE. The CDR3 totals 13 residues. V was clipped by 4 bases and J by 4 bases, with 12 bases between them. The CDR3 loop is CASSVGQRYEQYF. The DNA of the CDR3 is TGTGCCAGCAGCGTGGGACAAAGATACGAGCAGTACTTC.

For this clonotype: Just one base apart from a much larger clone, this may be a read error. This rearrangement joins TRBV12-3 or TRBV12-4 to TRBJ1-6, with 7 nucleotides matching TRBD1. CDR3 size: 15 residues. CDR3 sequence (DNA): TGTGCCAGCACCACTCCGGGACAGTATAATTCACCCCCCCACTTT. Its translation: CASTTPGQYNSPPHF.

The gene calls are TRBV10-3 and TRBJ1-2, with TRBD1 matching 7 bases. Trimming at V came to 5 bases and at J to 3 bases, leaving 3 bases not matched to a gene. CDR1 is ENHRY and CDR2 is SYGVKD in the germline V gene. The CDR3 contains 13 residues. As DNA, the CDR3 is TGTGCCATCAGTCAAGGGACAGACTATGGCTACACCTTC. This sequence encodes CAISQGTDYGYTF.

This clonotype was detected ten times or more. This rearrangement joins TRBV6-2 or TRBV6-3 to TRBJ1-5; a possible D gene is TRBD1 (5 bases). V was shortened by 10 bases and J by 9 bases, with 19 bases between the two germline ends. Germline CDR1 MNHEY, CDR2 SVGEGT. The CDR3 consists of 13 residues. CDR3 DNA: TGTGCCACCACCCCAGGGACCGCCCTGCCCCAGCATTTT. Encoded protein: CATTPGTALPQHF.

This clonotype was counted ten times or more. Compared with germline, one end of the junction differs, possibly owing to a read error. DNA of the CDR3: TGTGCCAGCAGCCCCCGGACCGGAGCGAACACTGAAGCTTTCTTT. Encoded protein: CASSPRTGANTEAFF. This chain joins TRBV5-1 and TRBJ1-1; no firm D call. CDR3 size: 15 residues. In germline, CDR1 is SGHRS, CDR2 YFSETQ.

Concerning this clonotype: A much larger clone differs by one base, so this may be a read error. The V call is TRBV7-9, the J call TRBJ1-5; TRBD1 is a possible D gene (5 bases). This CDR3 is 14 amino acids long. The V gene's germline CDR1 is SEHNR and CDR2 FQNEAQ (reference sequence). V was shortened by 9 bases and J by 6 bases, with 18 bases between the two germline ends. The CDR3 DNA reads TGTGCCAGTATAGAAACAACAGGCAGTCAGCCCCAGCATTTT. Translated: CASIETTGSQPQHF.